This T cell receptor (beta chain) appears in the sequencing data of a study of blood T cell repertoires in COVID-19. The protocol was immunoSEQ multiplex PCR, while the TCRdb copy is restricted to in-frame clones and leaves out a portion. The sample consists of some 140,000 clones, approximately 80% of them appearing once. The sequence derives from a woman aged 60 to 75 with COVID-19, enrolled during active disease. Sequencing was carried out using peripheral blood.

CDR3 coding DNA: TGCGCCAGCAGACCGCGGACAGGTGACGGGGAGCTGTTTTTT. The encoded protein is CASRPRTGDGELFF. The chain carries TRBV5-1 and TRBJ2-2, with 7 bases fitting TRBD1. V lost 5 bases and J lost 7; bases outside the gene matches: 8. This CDR3 has 14 amino acids. Germline assignment: CDR1 SGHRS and CDR2 YFSETQ.